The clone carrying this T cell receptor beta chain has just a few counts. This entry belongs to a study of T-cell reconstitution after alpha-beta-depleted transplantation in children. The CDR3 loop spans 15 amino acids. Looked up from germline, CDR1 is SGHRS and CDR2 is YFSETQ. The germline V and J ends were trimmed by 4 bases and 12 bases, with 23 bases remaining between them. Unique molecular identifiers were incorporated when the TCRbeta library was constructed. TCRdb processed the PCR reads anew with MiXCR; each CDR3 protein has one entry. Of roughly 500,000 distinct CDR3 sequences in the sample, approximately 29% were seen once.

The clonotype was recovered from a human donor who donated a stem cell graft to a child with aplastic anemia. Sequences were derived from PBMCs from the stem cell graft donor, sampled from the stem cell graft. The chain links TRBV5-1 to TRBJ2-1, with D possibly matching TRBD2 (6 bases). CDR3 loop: CASSQSARGLLRQFF. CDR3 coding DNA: TGCGCCAGCAGCCAATCGGCAAGGGGACTCCTGAGGCAGTTCTTC.